This T cell receptor beta chain was sequenced during a study of vaccination and CD4 T cells after COVID-19 (dated by TCRdb to between 2021 and 2023). Looking at the study overall: Every convalescent patient had a positive nasal swab PCR test for SARS-CoV-2, with mild disease in 8 to 10 patients and severe disease in one. Each participant got two doses of either the Pfizer-BioNTech BNT162b2 vaccine (n=8) or the Moderna mRNA-1273 vaccine (n=2). Overlapping spike peptide pools from SARS-CoV-2 and from the common cold coronaviruses HCoV-NL63, HCoV-OC43 and HCoV-229E were used as culture stimuli. Post-vaccine blood samples were collected a median of approximately eleven weeks after the second vaccine dose, ranging from roughly 12 to 241 days. The spike-specific CD4+ TCR repertoire was compared before and after mRNA vaccination in fewer than eleven COVID-19 convalescent patients and several infection-naive healthy vaccine recipients. Control cultures received a CEFX viral epitope pool as the positive control, an HIV-1 Nef peptide pool as the negative control, or no peptide. The convalescent cohort comprised six males and four females, including two Hispanic individuals, seven Caucasians, two Asians and one multiracial person. Post-COVID blood samples from convalescent patients were collected a median of about 100 days after diagnosis, with a range of 35 to 161 days.

The library was produced with PCR. TCR sequencing of DNA from cultured CD4+ T cells used the Oncomine TCR Beta short-read assay at the Johns Hopkins FTIC core. The QIAamp micro DNA kit was used to extract genomic DNA from the cultured CD4+ T cells. Oncomine TCR Beta libraries made from cultured CD4+ T cells were pooled using unique dual indexes and sequenced on an Illumina iSeq 100. As for how the authors treated the data: Non-productive sequences were removed, and CDR3s that did not start with C, did not end with F or W, or were shorter than 7 amino acids were discarded. The MANAFEST web application identified antigen-specific clonotypes by comparing peptide-stimulated wells against reference wells and other culture wells. For a clone to be called positive, the clone needed an FDR below 0.05, an odds ratio above 5, and a productive frequency above 0.1% in at least two of three replicate wells. Clonotypes that were significantly expanded in both SARS-CoV-2 spike wells and at least one common cold coronavirus spike condition were defined as cross-reactive. Using R version 3.6.1, CDR3 homology was evaluated through Levenshtein distances (stringdist) along with unrooted phylogenetic trees (ape). Using fastp at Q25 and MiXCR, TCRdb reprocessed the public reads and kept productive beta chains. For every CDR3 protein sequence, its rows merge into one entry that carries the most common genes and DNA. The V and J calls and clone size come from TCRdb's table, not from the authors' own analysis. Recorded for this sample are around 11,000 distinct CDR3 sequences; less than 30% of them occurred a single time. The ten largest account for around 22% of the sample.

The label giving this sample's treatment or condition can be read as: approximately 9-day PBMC culture with coronavirus spike peptide pools or control peptides (ViraFEST assay). To expand antigen-specific T cells with peptide pools and then pick out the expanded clonotypes through TCR sequencing, the study relied on the ViraFEST assay. The positive SARS-CoV-2 PCR tests of the convalescent patients were dated from March to December 2020, before the Alpha, Beta and Delta variants emerged in the United States. Each well held 2.1 million or so PBMCs cultured in IMDM containing roughly 5% human AB serum and around 10 IU/ml IL-2, with approximately 9.2 ug/ml peptide pools added. On days 3 and 7, half of the culture medium was replaced with fresh IL-2-containing medium. After about 10 days of culture, CD4+ T cells were isolated by negative selection using the EasySep CD4+ T cell isolation kit. Ficoll-Paque Plus gradient centrifugation was used to isolate PBMCs from whole blood, and the isolated PBMCs were then either used fresh or cryopreserved at -140C. In general, triplicate wells were set up for every culture condition.

The CDR3 sequence holds 14 residues, the cysteine and phenylalanine included. Only the CDR3 part of the read is kept: 42 bases, read in frame from the first base. The germline V gene yields SGHTA for CDR1 and FQGNSA for CDR2. Cut back by 5 bases and 2 bases, the V and J ends lie 10 bases apart. Worth noting for this clonotype: Its specific antigen is unknown. Base qualities are missing; no much larger clone stands one base away.

Summary of the overall study and its limitations: Only a relatively small number of convalescent patients were included in the study, and early timepoints following natural infection were not analyzed. The median number of SARS-CoV-2-reactive clonotypes rose from around 20 after infection to 38 after vaccination, but the change was not significant. Among the post-vaccine SARS-CoV-2-reactive clones in convalescent patients, a median 86.3% showed up only after vaccination, which suggests vaccine-specific priming. Nearly all vaccine-specific clones in convalescent patients (304 of 307) were mono-reactive for SARS-CoV-2 spike rather than cross-reactive with common cold coronaviruses.

The sequencing used CD4+ T cells from blood, cultured in vitro, collected after SARS-CoV-2 vaccination. This TCR was recovered from a human donor who had recovered from COVID-19. The rearranged chain carries TRBV7-2 and TRBJ2-1, with a weak D call of TRBD1 (7 bases match). The nucleotides are TGTGCCAGCAGCCCAGGGGGGACCTACAATGAGCAGTTCTTC. Its translation is CASSPGGTYNEQFF.